This TCR beta chain derives from a study of CDR3 diversity in severe acne. From the PCR reads, TCRdb called clonotypes with MiXCR, one entry per CDR3 protein. This sample has roughly 100,000 distinct CDR3 sequences; about half occur once, and the top ten carry over 10%. This TCR came from a male donor with acne. Sequenced: blood.

The CDR3 loop reads CAWRKGAGDTGELFF. The DNA for the CDR3 is TGTGCCTGGAGGAAGGGGGCAGGGGACACCGGGGAGCTGTTTTTT. V and J are TRBV30 and TRBJ2-2; 7 bases align to TRBD1. The CDR3 is 15 amino acids. J was trimmed by 3 bases and V by 3 bases; bases with no gene match: 7. Germline CDR1 is GTSNPN and CDR2 is SVGIG (reference sequence).